These T cell receptor beta chains were read from a single sample in a study of monozygotic twins with inflammatory bowel disease. TCRdb processed the 5' RACE reads again and assigns one entry to each CDR3 protein, with no DNA. This table lists a few hundred thousand distinct CDR3 sequences. Sequences were obtained from blood. Receptors originate from a human donor with ulcerative colitis or Crohn's disease, or a healthy co-twin of an affected twin (not recorded which). The CDR3 runs from the conserved cysteine through the conserved F or W. The order of the fields is J gene, V gene, CDR3 protein.

TRBJ2-5	TRBV6-6	CASYRTGFETQYF
TRBJ2-7	TRBV2	CASTGVYEQYF
TRBJ2-7	TRBV14	CASSRVAGETYEQYF
TRBJ2-3	TRBV28	CASSLLTRLGTDTQYF
TRBJ1-1	TRBV3-1	CASSWTGGTEAFF
TRBJ1-2	TRBV7-3	CASSSASRDKPLYGYTF
TRBJ1-3	TRBV5-1	CASSSNANFGNTIYF
TRBJ2-1	TRBV12-3/TRBV12-4	CASTRPGLAAREQFF
TRBJ2-3	TRBV24-1	CATSDGGTDTQYF
TRBJ2-1	TRBV27	CASSPPQAGGIYNEQFF
TRBJ2-3	TRBV20-1	CSAPRGRGGFTDTQYF
TRBJ2-7	TRBV7-3	CASSTQGGQAYEQYF
TRBJ1-4	TRBV12-3/TRBV12-4	CASSFRGQEGEKLFF
TRBJ1-5	TRBV20-1	CSAIPAVYRRDSNQPQHF
TRBJ1-1	TRBV5-1	CASSLNRAWDTEAFF
TRBJ2-7	TRBV10-1	CASSSGSSSYEQYF
TRBJ2-7	TRBV9	CARSSRTGGDEQYF
TRBJ2-3	TRBV9	CASSPSSGRTSTDTQYF
TRBJ1-2	TRBV12-3/TRBV12-4	CASSRTPTGYGYTF
TRBJ2-5	TRBV25-1	CASSGEGSVYKTQYF
TRBJ2-3	TRBV7-2	CASSSIGRTDTQYF
TRBJ2-5	TRBV4-2	CASSQDPAQLQETQYF
TRBJ2-1	TRBV7-3	CASSFASGGEQFF
TRBJ2-5	TRBV7-6	CASSLLTVAGGETQYF
TRBJ1-4	TRBV12-3/TRBV12-4	CASSDRGPNEKLFF
TRBJ1-2	TRBV6-1	CASTPDRPGNYGYTF
TRBJ2-2	TRBV7-2	CASSLEVLDTGELFF
TRBJ2-7	TRBV20-1	CSANDRINYEQYF
TRBJ2-7	TRBV6-6	CASSTDRKSYEQYF
TRBJ1-2	TRBV24-1	CATSDSRELNYGYTF
TRBJ1-2	TRBV24-1	CATSDFGRDGYTF
TRBJ2-3	TRBV30	CAWSAAWGNHNTQYF
TRBJ1-5	TRBV4-2	CASSQEVRYSNQPQHF
TRBJ2-1	TRBV5-1	CASSLGAGRNYNEQFF
TRBJ2-2	TRBV10-3	CATKTSYTGELFF
TRBJ1-1	TRBV9	CASSVVRGAGNTEAFF
TRBJ2-5	TRBV10-3	CAISPGQETQYF
TRBJ1-5	TRBV20-1	CSARDQGGLNQPQHF
TRBJ1-4	TRBV5-4	CASSPQGAVEKLFF
TRBJ1-2	TRBV18	CASSRDRNYGYTF
TRBJ1-5	TRBV7-2	CASNLRGGGNQPQHF
TRBJ1-1	TRBV7-2	CASSLQGQVGPEAFF
TRBJ1-4	TRBV4-3	CASSQEPGTGYEKLFF
TRBJ2-7	TRBV5-1	CASSDLTNYEQYF
TRBJ2-7	TRBV7-2	CASSWMVQERITYEQYF
TRBJ2-7	TRBV7-2	CASSLYIGYEQYF
TRBJ1-1	TRBV12-3/TRBV12-4	CASSWRGYDDEAFF
TRBJ2-7	TRBV7-9	CASSHYTGEGTYEQYF
TRBJ2-5	TRBV20-1	CSADGTSGLPRETQYF
TRBJ2-7	TRBV28	CASSFPLYHEQYF
TRBJ1-5	TRBV3-1	CASSQVKDQPQHF
TRBJ2-7	TRBV29-1	CSVYDRNSYEQYF
TRBJ2-5	TRBV20-1	CSAGSAGGGQETQYF
TRBJ1-2	TRBV25-1	CASSDPRRAPGGYTF